The clone carrying this T cell receptor beta chain was counted a few times. Its antigen is currently unknown. The CDR3 extends over 14 amino acids. Trimming removed 3 bases from V and 10 bases from J; junction bases left unmatched: 8. Looked up from germline, CDR1 is MDHEN and CDR2 is SYDVKM. The sample comes from a study of T-cell memory formation after mild COVID-19. Study-level results: Within pre-infection memory, some responding clones were found, suggesting cross-reactive memory joined. Among CD4+ contracting clones, most were CM and EM, and CD8+ ones EMRA.

A single record per CDR3 protein comes from TCRdb applying MiXCR to the 5' RACE reads. The data show 280,000 or so distinct CDR3 sequences, over 15% seen once. What was sequenced was PBMCs or a T cell subset sorted from them (not recorded which). The chain joins TRBV28 to TRBJ2-3, with 9 bases aligning to TRBD1. The sequence was collected from a man aged 18 to 30 who had mild COVID-19 (a few samples of this study predate the infection). Cell type and time point are not known. In DNA form, the CDR3 reads TGTGCCAGCAGTTTGGGACAGGGACCCTATCCGCAGTATTTT. Its translation is CASSLGQGPYPQYF.